Below, 12 T cell receptor beta chains from the same sample are listed, as sequenced in a study of cytomegalovirus exposure and HLA in healthy donors. 60 Vbeta and 13 Jbeta primers were used in PCR. This table comes from immunoSEQ multiplex PCR, and its TCRdb copy is limited to in-frame clones, with some not included. The sample lists some 150,000 clones, roughly 74% seen once, with 3.3% in the top ten. The sequenced sample was PBMCs. The receptors shown here come from a man in his forties in good health and CMV-seronegative.

The chain combines TRBV6-6 with TRBJ1-5; perhaps TRBD1 as D (6 bases). Trimming stripped 0 bases from V and 0 bases from J, with 9 bases between. The V gene's germline CDR1 is MNHNY and CDR2 SVGAGI (reference sequence). This CDR3 comprises 16 residues. The CDR3 coding sequence is TGTGCCAGCAGTTACTCGACAGGACATAGCAATCAGCCCCAGCATTTT. It is translated as CASSYSTGHSNQPQHF.

The chain links TRBV30 to TRBJ1-4; 7 nucleotides match TRBD1. Trimming at V came to 2 bases and at J to 8 bases, leaving 8 bases not matched to a gene. The CDR3 extends over 14 amino acids. Per the germline V gene, CDR1 is GTSNPN and CDR2 is SVGIG (reference sequence). CDR3 sequence reads: CAWSSQGEREKLFF. The CDR3, as DNA: TGTGCCTGGAGTAGTCAGGGGGAAAGGGAAAAACTGTTTTTT.

This clone was observed once. CDR3 bases: TGTGCCAGTAGTACCGGACAGGGGGCCCACGAGCAGTACTTC. This gives the protein CASSTGQGAHEQYF. The V and J genes are TRBV19 and TRBJ2-7, with 11 bases lining up with TRBD1. The J segment lost 5 bases and the V segment lost 4 bases, leaving 4 bases of the junction unmatched. From germline, CDR1 is LNHDA and CDR2 SQIVND (reference sequence). The CDR3 is made up of 14 amino acids.

A few counts support this clone. This chain joins TRBV4-1 and TRBJ2-1; 10 bases are a match to TRBD2. CDR3 size: 15 residues. CDR1 MGHRA and CDR2 YSYEKL come from the germline V gene. V shed 4 bases, J shed 5 bases, and the junction held 5 bases outside the gene matches. The CDR3 DNA sequence: TGCGCCAGCAGCCCGATAGGACTAGCGGACAATGAGCAGTTCTTC. Translating it yields CASSPIGLADNEQFF.

The chain combines TRBV14 with TRBJ1-1; 10 positions match TRBD1. After removal of 4 bases from V and 10 bases from J, the junction contained 18 bases not matched to a gene. Germline V CDR1 and CDR2: SGHDN, FVKESK. The CDR3 runs to 17 residues. The CDR3 spells CASSLAQTGGLGYIAFF. The CDR3 DNA reads as TGTGCCAGCAGCCTGGCCCAGACAGGGGGCCTTGGATATATAGCTTTCTTT.

The V gene is TRBV11-3, the J gene TRBJ2-1, with TRBD1 matching 10 bases. The CDR3 is 15 amino acids. In germline, CDR1 is SGHNT, CDR2 YENEEA. Germline trimming cut 5 bases from V and 3 bases from J; bases unmatched to any gene: 4. CDR3 nucleotides: TGTGCCAGCAGCCCTCGGACAGGGGGCTACAATGAGCAGTTCTTC. This gives the protein CASSPRTGGYNEQFF.

This clone was seen only once. Other DNA sequences in this sample translate to the same CDR3. V gene TRBV4-3 combines with J gene TRBJ2-1; TRBD1 is a possible D gene (6 bases). There are 13 residues in the CDR3. The germline gives CDR1 LGHNA, CDR2 YSLEER. The V end lost 2 bases, the J end lost 13 bases, and 15 bases lay between the germline ends. Here the CDR3 reads CASSQLSGEEQFF. CDR3 coding DNA: TGCGCCAGCAGCCAATTGTCAGGGGAAGAACAGTTCTTC.

The chain carries TRBV7-9 and TRBJ2-3; 7 bases are shared with TRBD2. The CDR3 contains 14 residues. Per the germline V gene, CDR1 is SEHNR and CDR2 is FQNEAQ (reference sequence). J was trimmed by 0 bases and V by 6 bases; bases with no gene match: 3. The CDR3: CASRGGTSTDTQYF. CDR3 DNA sequence: TGTGCCAGCAGGGGGGGGACTAGCACAGATACGCAGTATTTT.

V gene TRBV6-5 combines with J gene TRBJ2-7; 7 bases map to TRBD1. Germline CDR1 and CDR2: MNHEY and SVGAGI. This CDR3 is 13 amino acids long. Unmatched junction bases numbered 7, after V lost 6 bases and J lost 5 bases. CDR3 in amino acids: CASSPDRINEQYF. The CDR3 DNA sequence: TGTGCCAGCAGCCCGGACAGGATCAACGAGCAGTACTTC.

CDR3 coding DNA: TGCGCCAGCAGCCAAGACGGACTGGACAATGAGCAGTTCTTC. It is translated as CASSQDGLDNEQFF. V gene TRBV4-1 combines with J gene TRBJ2-1; D is possibly TRBD2 (5 bases). This CDR3 region has 14 residues. Germline loops: CDR1 MGHRA, CDR2 YSYEKL. V lost 0 bases and J 5 bases, leaving 8 bases between the germline ends.

The rearrangement uses TRBV23-1 and TRBJ1-5, with TRBD1 as a possible D gene (5 bases). TRBV23-1 is an ORF; its function is uncertain. CDR3 length: 12 amino acids. With 6 bases removed from V and 7 bases from J, the gap between germline ends came to 10 bases. CDR3 sequence: CASSSGFQPQHF. Written as DNA, the CDR3 is TGCGCCAGCAGCTCAGGGTTCCAGCCCCAGCATTTT.

The chain recombines TRBV7-3 with TRBJ2-5; 10 bases match TRBD2. The trim removed 3 bases at V and 5 bases at J, leaving 9 bases unmatched. The CDR3 is 16 residues long. Germline CDR1 and CDR2: SGHTA and FQGTGA. In nucleotides, the CDR3 is TGTGCCAGCAGCTTTTCGAGCGGGGGGGCCTGGGAGACCCAGTACTTC. This gives the protein CASSFSSGGAWETQYF.